What follows describes a single TCR beta chain. The antigen is not known. This sample was taken from a study of cytomegalovirus exposure and HLA in healthy donors. Study outcomes and limitations: High specificity and sensitivity for cytomegalovirus status were reported for the classifier.

Germline trimming cut 4 bases from V and 3 bases from J; bases unmatched to any gene: 5. The CDR3 contains 17 residues. Germline CDR1 is MNHEY and CDR2 is SMNVEV (reference sequence). PCR used 60 Vbeta primers and 13 Jbeta primers. Assay: immunoSEQ multiplex PCR; the TCRdb copy retains only in-frame clones and omits some. Of around 300,000 clones listed, 80% to 90% are singletons. This TCR was sampled from a woman aged 40 to 50 in good health and CMV-seropositive. The rearrangement links TRBV27 to TRBJ2-2; 13 bases map to TRBD2. Source material: PBMCs. The CDR3 sequence: CASSSPLAGGHTGELFF. CDR3 nucleotide sequence: TGTGCCAGCAGTTCCCCACTAGCGGGAGGGCACACCGGGGAGCTGTTTTTT.